This record covers a single T cell receptor beta chain. Measured with immunoSEQ multiplex PCR; TCRdb has only the in-frame clones, and not every one. The table lists 89,000 or so clones, approximately 90% of them singletons. These data are taken from a study of T cell changes during pregnancy in multiple sclerosis. From germline, CDR1 is SGHAT and CDR2 FQNNGV. This CDR3 has 15 amino acids. V was pared by 1 base and J by 1 base, with 0 bases of the junction left unmatched. This sequence was found in a female donor in good health, serving as a control in a pregnancy study. Some clones in this sample may be carry-over from other donors' samples. The starting material was PBMCs, obtained in the first trimester of pregnancy. The J gene is TRBJ2-3, the V gene TRBV11-2; TRBD2 matches at 9 bases. CDR3 bases: TGTGCCAGCAGCTTAGGCGGGGGGGGCACAGATACGCAGTATTTT. This translates into CASSLGGGGTDTQYF.